This T cell receptor beta chain was documented in a study of blood T cell repertoires in COVID-19. Across the study: Sites in the United States, Italy and Spain provided acute and convalescent COVID-19 samples. Sample material is recorded as cDNA or gDNA derived from T cells, B-cell-depleted T cells, or PBMCs.

In the original processing: Researchers report that nucleated cell counts were estimated from reference gene primer amplification. Assay: immunoSEQ multiplex PCR; the TCRdb copy retains only in-frame clones and omits some. Clonal size and the V and J genes are those of that table, whereas D and trimming came from the DNA. Here the sample spans fewer than 300,000 clones, around 92% being singletons. There are 17 residues in the CDR3. Germline V gene lookup returns CDR1 GTSNPN and CDR2 SVGIG (reference sequence). Trimming at V came to 2 bases and at J to 10 bases, leaving 14 bases not matched to a gene. Enrolment of Seattle patients took place during active infection, and they were followed longitudinally.

Source material: peripheral blood. The clonotype originates from a person aged 18-30 years with COVID-19, enrolled during active disease. The genes are TRBV30 and TRBJ2-3; 14 nucleotides align to TRBD2. This CDR3 is CAWSITGLAGVSEAQYF. The CDR3, as DNA: TGTGCCTGGAGTATAACGGGACTAGCGGGGGTATCGGAGGCGCAGTATTTT.